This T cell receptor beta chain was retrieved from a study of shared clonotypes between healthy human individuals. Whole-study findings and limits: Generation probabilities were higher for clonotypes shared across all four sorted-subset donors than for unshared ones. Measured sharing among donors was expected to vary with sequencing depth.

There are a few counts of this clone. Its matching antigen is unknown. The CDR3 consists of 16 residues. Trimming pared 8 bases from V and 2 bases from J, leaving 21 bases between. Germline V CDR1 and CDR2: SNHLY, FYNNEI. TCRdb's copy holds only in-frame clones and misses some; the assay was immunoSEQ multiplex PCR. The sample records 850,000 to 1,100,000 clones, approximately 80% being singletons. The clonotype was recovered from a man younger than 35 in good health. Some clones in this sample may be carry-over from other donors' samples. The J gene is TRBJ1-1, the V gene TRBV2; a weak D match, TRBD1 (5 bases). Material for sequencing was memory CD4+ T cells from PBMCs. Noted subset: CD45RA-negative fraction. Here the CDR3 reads CASGRPPGTGNTEAFF. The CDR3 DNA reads TGTGCCAGCGGGAGGCCCCCCGGGACGGGCAACACTGAAGCTTTCTTT.